Described below is a single TCR beta chain sequence and its context. Trimming removed 2 bases from V and 3 bases from J, with 9 bases in between. The CDR3 runs to 14 residues. Germline-derived CDR1 and CDR2 are SGHTA and FQGTGA. The source of the sample is a study of Ad26.COV2.S vaccination and SARS-CoV-2 variants. Indicated treatment: roughly 18 received Ad26.COV2.S at low or high dose, single or two shots; about 5 received placebo; per-sample allocation not given. On day 63 after the first injection, vaccine and placebo recipients gave samples. Sequenced by immunoSEQ multiplex PCR; TCRdb stores in-frame clones only, minus some. Of roughly 300,000 clones in the sample, 75% to 90% were seen once.

V and J are TRBV7-3 and TRBJ2-3; unclear D gene. This clonotype was obtained from a person aged 18-60 years who received the Ad26.COV2.S COVID-19 vaccine or a placebo. The sequenced sample was peripheral blood, obtained in a trial of Ad26.COV2.S vaccine versus placebo. CDR3 loop: CASSLSLGTDTQYF. The DNA for the CDR3 is TGTGCCAGCAGCTTATCTCTGGGGACAGATACGCAGTATTTT.